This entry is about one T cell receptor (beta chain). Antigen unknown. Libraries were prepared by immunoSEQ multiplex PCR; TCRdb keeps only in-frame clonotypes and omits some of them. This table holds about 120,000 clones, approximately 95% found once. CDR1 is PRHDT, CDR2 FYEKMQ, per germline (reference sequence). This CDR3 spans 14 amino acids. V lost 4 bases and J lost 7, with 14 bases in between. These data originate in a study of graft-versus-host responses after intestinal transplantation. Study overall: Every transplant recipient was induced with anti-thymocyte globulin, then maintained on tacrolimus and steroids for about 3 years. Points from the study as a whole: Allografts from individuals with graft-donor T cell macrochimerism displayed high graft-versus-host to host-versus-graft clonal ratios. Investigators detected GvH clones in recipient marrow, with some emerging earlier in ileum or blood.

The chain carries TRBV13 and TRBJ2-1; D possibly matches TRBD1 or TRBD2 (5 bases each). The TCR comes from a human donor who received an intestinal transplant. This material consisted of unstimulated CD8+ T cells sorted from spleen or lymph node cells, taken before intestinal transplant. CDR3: CASSSRDRINEQFF. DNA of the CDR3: TGTGCCAGCAGCTCGAGGGACCGCATAAATGAGCAGTTCTTC.